This T cell receptor beta chain was identified in a study of cytomegalovirus exposure and HLA in healthy donors. Germline CDR1 and CDR2: SGHDT and YYEEEE. This CDR3 spans 17 amino acids. Trimming cost V 1 base and J 2 bases; bases outside gene matches: 9. PCR primers comprised 60 Vbeta and 13 Jbeta primers. Profiled with immunoSEQ multiplex PCR; TCRdb holds only in-frame clones, not every one. Seen here are about 200,000 clones, around 87% observed once, and the top ten hold 1.5% to 2%. Study-wide points: Associated with HLA alleles at 0.05 false discovery rate in a later analysis were approximately 17,000 TCR beta sequences. Based on reports, TCR beta sequences accurately predicted HLA-A and HLA-B alleles for most subjects.

Note on this clone: The antigen remains undetermined.

This receptor was taken from a woman aged 18-29 years in good health and CMV-seronegative. Input material: PBMCs. The chain links TRBV5-6 to TRBJ2-3, with 8 positions matching TRBD2. CDR3 nucleotides: TGTGCCAGCAGCTTGACCGGGAGGGACCCCTACACAGATACGCAGTATTTT. Its protein is CASSLTGRDPYTDTQYF.